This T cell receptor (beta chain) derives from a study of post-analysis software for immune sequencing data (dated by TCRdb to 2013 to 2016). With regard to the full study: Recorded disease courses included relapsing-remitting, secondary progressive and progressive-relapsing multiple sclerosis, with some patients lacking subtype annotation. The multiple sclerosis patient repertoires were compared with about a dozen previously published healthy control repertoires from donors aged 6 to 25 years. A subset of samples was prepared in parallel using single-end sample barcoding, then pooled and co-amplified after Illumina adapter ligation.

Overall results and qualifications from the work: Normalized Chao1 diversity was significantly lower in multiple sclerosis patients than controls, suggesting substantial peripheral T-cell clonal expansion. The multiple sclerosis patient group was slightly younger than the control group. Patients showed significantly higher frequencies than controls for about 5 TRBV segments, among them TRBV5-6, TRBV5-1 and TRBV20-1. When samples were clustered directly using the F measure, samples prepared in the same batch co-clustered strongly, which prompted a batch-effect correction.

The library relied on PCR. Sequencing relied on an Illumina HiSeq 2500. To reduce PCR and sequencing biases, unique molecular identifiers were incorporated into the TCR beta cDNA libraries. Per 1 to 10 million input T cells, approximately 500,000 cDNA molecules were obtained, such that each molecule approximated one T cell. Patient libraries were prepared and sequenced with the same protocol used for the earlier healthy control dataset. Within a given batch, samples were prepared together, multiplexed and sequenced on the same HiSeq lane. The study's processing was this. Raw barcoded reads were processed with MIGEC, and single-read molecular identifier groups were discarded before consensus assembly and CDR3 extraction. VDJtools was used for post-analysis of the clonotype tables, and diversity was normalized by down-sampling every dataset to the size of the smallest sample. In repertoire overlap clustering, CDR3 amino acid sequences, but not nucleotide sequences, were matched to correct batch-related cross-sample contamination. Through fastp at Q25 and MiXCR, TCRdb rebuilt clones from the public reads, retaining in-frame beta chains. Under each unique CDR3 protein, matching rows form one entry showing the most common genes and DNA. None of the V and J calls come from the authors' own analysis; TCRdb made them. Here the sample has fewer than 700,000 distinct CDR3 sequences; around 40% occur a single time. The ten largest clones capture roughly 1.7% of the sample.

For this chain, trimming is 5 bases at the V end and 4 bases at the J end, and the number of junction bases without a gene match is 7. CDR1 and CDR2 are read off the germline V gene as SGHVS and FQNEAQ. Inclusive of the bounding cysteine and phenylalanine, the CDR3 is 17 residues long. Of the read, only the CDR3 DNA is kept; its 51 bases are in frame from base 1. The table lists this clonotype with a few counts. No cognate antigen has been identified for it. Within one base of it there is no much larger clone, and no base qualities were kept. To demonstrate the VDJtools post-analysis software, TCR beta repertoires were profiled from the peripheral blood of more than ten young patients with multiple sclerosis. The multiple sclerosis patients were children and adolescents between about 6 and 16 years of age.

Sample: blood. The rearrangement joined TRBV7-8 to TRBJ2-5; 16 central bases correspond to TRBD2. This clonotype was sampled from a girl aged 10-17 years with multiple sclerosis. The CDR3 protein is CASSRGLAGGPGETQYF. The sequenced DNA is TGTGCCAGCAGCCGGGGACTAGCGGGAGGGCCAGGAGAGACCCAGTACTTC.